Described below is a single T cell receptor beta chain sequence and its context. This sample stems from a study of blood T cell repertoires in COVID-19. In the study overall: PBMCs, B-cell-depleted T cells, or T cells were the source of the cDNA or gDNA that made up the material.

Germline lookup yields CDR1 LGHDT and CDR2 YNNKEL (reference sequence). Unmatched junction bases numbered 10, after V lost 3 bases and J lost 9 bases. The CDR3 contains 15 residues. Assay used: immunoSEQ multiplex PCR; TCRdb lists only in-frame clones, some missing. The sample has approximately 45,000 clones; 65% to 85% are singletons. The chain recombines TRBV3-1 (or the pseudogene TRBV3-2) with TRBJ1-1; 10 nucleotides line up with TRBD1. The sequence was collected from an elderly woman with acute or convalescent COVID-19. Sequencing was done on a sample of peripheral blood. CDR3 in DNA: TGTGCCAGCAGCCACCAGACAGGGGGCGCAGTACAAGCTTTCTTT. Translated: CASSHQTGGAVQAFF.